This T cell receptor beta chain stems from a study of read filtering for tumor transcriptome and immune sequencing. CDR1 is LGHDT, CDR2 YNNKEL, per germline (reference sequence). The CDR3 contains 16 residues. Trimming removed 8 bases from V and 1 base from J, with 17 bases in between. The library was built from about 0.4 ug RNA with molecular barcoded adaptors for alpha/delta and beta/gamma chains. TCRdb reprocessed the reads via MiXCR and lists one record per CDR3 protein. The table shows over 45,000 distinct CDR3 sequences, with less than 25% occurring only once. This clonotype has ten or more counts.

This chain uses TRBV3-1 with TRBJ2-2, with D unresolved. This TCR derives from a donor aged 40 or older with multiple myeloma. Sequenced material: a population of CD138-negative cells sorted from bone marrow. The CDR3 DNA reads TGTGCCAGCCAAAGACGTGAACAGCTGAACACCGGGGAGCTGTTTTTT. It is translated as CASQRREQLNTGELFF.